Presented here are 19 T cell receptor beta chains from one specimen sequenced in a study of T cell clones after liver transplantation. Data came from immunoSEQ multiplex PCR; TCRdb stores just in-frame clones and leaves some out. The table lists roughly 73,000 clones, roughly 80% of them singletons. The material was CD4+ T cells from blood, obtained before liver transplant. Receptor source: a human donor who received a liver transplant.

This rearrangement joins TRBV9 to TRBJ2-2; D call uncertain. V was clipped by 3 bases and J by 0 bases, with 6 bases between them. CDR1 and CDR2 from the germline V gene are SGDLS and YYNGEE. The CDR3 is 14 residues long. In DNA, the CDR3 is TGTGCCAGCAGCGCCCAGCCGAACACCGGGGAGCTGTTTTTT. Residues: CASSAQPNTGELFF.

This clone occurred a few times. This CDR3 is CASSSRGSGSRNTGELFF. The CDR3 DNA reads as TGTGCCAGCAGCTCACGGGGTAGCGGGAGTCGGAACACCGGGGAGCTGTTTTTT. V is TRBV7-9 and J is TRBJ2-2; 9 nucleotides match TRBD2. CDR1 is SEHNR, CDR2 FQNEAQ, per germline (reference sequence). V lost 4 bases, J lost 1 base, and 10 bases stayed unmatched. The CDR3 length is 18 residues.

Comment on this clone: The germline gene is not matched at one end of the junction; a read error may be the cause. The chain couples TRBV5-1 to TRBJ2-7; D remains unclear. The CDR3 contains 13 residues. Germline-derived CDR1 and CDR2 are SGHRS and YFSETQ. CDR3 in DNA: TGCGCCAGCAGCTTGGGGTTAACGGCCCCAGAGGACTTC. This codes for CASSLGLTAPEDF.

The sample holds a few counts of this clone. V gene TRBV7-8 combines with J gene TRBJ1-2; D may be TRBD1 (5 bases). The V gene lost 3 bases and the J gene lost 0 bases, with 8 bases spanning the gap. Germline V gives CDR1 SGHVS, CDR2 FQNEAQ. CDR3 length: 14 residues. In DNA, the CDR3 is TGTGCCAGCAGCTTGACAGTACCTAACTATGGCTACACCTTC. This translates into CASSLTVPNYGYTF.

The rearrangement links TRBV7-2 to TRBJ1-2; D is perhaps TRBD1 (6 bases). This CDR3 has 13 residues. The germline gives CDR1 SGHTA, CDR2 FQGNSA. V was clipped by 1 base and J by 5 bases, with 8 bases between them. The CDR3 is CASSLERGYGYTF. The CDR3 bases are TGTGCCAGCAGCTTAGAAAGGGGGTATGGCTACACCTTC.

This chain links TRBV7-2 with TRBJ2-6, with D perhaps matching TRBD1 (6 bases). From germline, CDR1 is SGHTA and CDR2 FQGNSA. V lost 5 bases to trimming and J lost 2 bases, with 10 bases between them. The CDR3 consists of 15 residues. CDR3 residues: CASSTGRAGANVLTF. For the CDR3, the DNA is TGTGCCAGCAGCACAGGGCGCGCTGGGGCCAACGTCCTGACTTTC. The variable domain in full, completed from reference TRBV7-2 and TRBJ2-6, reads GAGVSQSPSNKVTEKGKDVELRCDPISGHTALYWYRQSLGQGLEFLIYFQGNSAPDKSGLPSDRFSAERTGGSVSTLTIQRTQQEDSAVYLCASSTGRAGANVLTFGAGSRLTVL.

V gene TRBV28 combines with J gene TRBJ2-3; 7 bases line up with TRBD1. Germline V gene data show CDR1 as MDHEN and CDR2 as SYDVKM. CDR3 length: 15 residues. With 4 bases clipped from V and 2 bases from J, the junction kept 6 bases outside the gene matches. CDR3 DNA sequence: TGTGCCAGCAGTTCCCGGACAGGCCTCACAGATACGCAGTATTTT. It yields the protein CASSSRTGLTDTQYF.

The gene calls are TRBV6-5 and TRBJ1-2, with TRBD1 matching over 7 bases. Germline values: CDR1 MNHEY, CDR2 SVGAGI. This CDR3 comprises 15 residues. With 5 bases clipped from V and 3 bases from J, the junction kept 9 bases outside the gene matches. The CDR3 DNA reads as TGTGCCAGCAGTACCTCGGGACAGCGGCACTATGGCTACACCTTC. This encodes CASSTSGQRHYGYTF.

J is TRBJ1-2 and V is TRBV19; D ambiguous. CDR1 and CDR2 from the germline V gene are LNHDA and SQIVND (reference sequence). This CDR3 contains 12 residues. V was clipped by 2 bases and J by 8 bases, with 9 bases between them. DNA for the CDR3: TGTGCCAGTAGTATAAGTAACCAAGGCTACACCTTC. It yields the protein CASSISNQGYTF.

This clone was found a few times. The V and J genes are TRBV5-1 and TRBJ2-5, with 9 nucleotides matching TRBD1. After removal of 3 bases from V and 2 bases from J, the junction contained 5 bases not matched to a gene. The CDR3 totals 15 residues. Germline V gives CDR1 SGHRS, CDR2 YFSETQ. In DNA, the CDR3 is TGCGCCAGCAGCTCCGGGACAGGGACACAAGAGACCCAGTACTTC. This encodes CASSSGTGTQETQYF.

The gene calls are TRBV19 and TRBJ1-5, with D possibly being TRBD1 (5 bases). CDR3 length: 15 amino acids. Germline V lookup: CDR1 LNHDA, CDR2 SQIVND (reference sequence). V gave up 1 base and J gave up 4 bases, with 11 bases separating them. As DNA, the CDR3 is TGTGCCAGTAGTATAGGGGGCAGCAGGAATCAGCCCCAGCATTTT. It is translated as CASSIGGSRNQPQHF.

This chain uses TRBV18 with TRBJ2-2; D perhaps matches TRBD2 (5 bases). The length of the CDR3 is 17 residues. V shed 1 base and J shed 0 bases, with 12 bases lying between them. Germline CDR1 is KGHSH and CDR2 is LQKENI. The CDR3 spells CASSPQADPTNTGELFF. CDR3 bases: TGTGCCAGCTCACCACAAGCGGACCCCACGAACACCGGGGAGCTGTTTTTT.

This chain links TRBV11-3 with TRBJ2-3; 7 bases are shared with TRBD2. CDR3 length: 14 amino acids. V lost 3 bases to trimming and J lost 3 bases; unmatched junction nucleotides: 3. CDR1 is SGHNT and CDR2 is YENEEA in the germline V gene. In DNA, the CDR3 is TGTGCCAGCAGCTTGGGCGGGAGTACAGATACGCAGTATTTT. It is translated as CASSLGGSTDTQYF.

The J gene is TRBJ1-1, the V gene TRBV7-2; the D gene is possibly TRBD1 (6 bases). Trimming removed 4 bases from V and 3 bases from J, with 9 bases in between. The CDR3 is 13 residues long. Looked up from germline, CDR1 is SGHTA and CDR2 is FQGNSA. CDR3 sequence reads: CASSWQGYTEAFF. In DNA form, the CDR3 reads TGTGCCAGCAGCTGGCAGGGGTACACTGAAGCTTTCTTT.

CDR3 region: CAWSSWRGFTDTQYF. DNA of the CDR3: TGTGCCTGGAGTAGTTGGCGGGGCTTCACAGATACGCAGTATTTT. The rearrangement uses TRBV30 and TRBJ2-3, with D possibly being TRBD2 (6 bases). Germline V lookup: CDR1 GTSNPN, CDR2 SVGIG (reference sequence). The length of the CDR3 is 15 residues. Trimming left V 2 bases short and J 2 bases short, with 14 bases between.

This clone appeared once. The chain links TRBV4-2 to TRBJ2-1, with 9 bases lining up with TRBD1. In germline, CDR1 is LGHNA, CDR2 YNFKEQ. The V segment lost 4 bases and the J segment 1 base; nucleotides outside the gene matches: 11. This CDR3 spans 18 amino acids. The CDR3 DNA sequence: TGTGCCAGCAGCCGCCTTCCACAGGGGACAGGGTCCTACAATGAGCAGTTCTTC. Amino acids: CASSRLPQGTGSYNEQFF.

The rearrangement uses TRBV18 and TRBJ2-3; weak D call: TRBD2 (5 bases). The CDR3 is made up of 17 amino acids. V dropped 3 bases and J dropped 2 bases, with 18 bases sitting between them. The germline V gene encodes CDR1 KGHSH and CDR2 LQKENI. Here the CDR3 reads CASSPILRTTTTDTQYF. Here the CDR3 DNA reads TGTGCCAGCTCACCCATTTTGCGGACGACTACCACAGATACGCAGTATTTT.

The chain combines TRBV30 with TRBJ2-2, with D possibly matching TRBD1 (5 bases). The CDR3 has 14 residues. The ends were cut back, 1 base at V and 4 bases at J, with 10 bases in the middle. Germline CDR1 GTSNPN, CDR2 SVGIG (reference sequence). CDR3 bases: TGTGCCTGGAGTGCTGGACACCCCACCGGGGAGCTGTTTTTT. This gives the protein CAWSAGHPTGELFF.

The chain has TRBV28 and TRBJ2-1; TRBD2 matches at 15 bases. The CDR3 covers 16 residues. Germline V CDR1 and CDR2: MDHEN, SYDVKM. The ends lost 4 bases at V and 4 bases at J; junction bases unmatched: 2. CDR3 in amino acids: CASSWTSGRAYNEQFF. CDR3 DNA sequence: TGTGCCAGCAGTTGGACTAGCGGGAGGGCTTACAATGAGCAGTTCTTC.